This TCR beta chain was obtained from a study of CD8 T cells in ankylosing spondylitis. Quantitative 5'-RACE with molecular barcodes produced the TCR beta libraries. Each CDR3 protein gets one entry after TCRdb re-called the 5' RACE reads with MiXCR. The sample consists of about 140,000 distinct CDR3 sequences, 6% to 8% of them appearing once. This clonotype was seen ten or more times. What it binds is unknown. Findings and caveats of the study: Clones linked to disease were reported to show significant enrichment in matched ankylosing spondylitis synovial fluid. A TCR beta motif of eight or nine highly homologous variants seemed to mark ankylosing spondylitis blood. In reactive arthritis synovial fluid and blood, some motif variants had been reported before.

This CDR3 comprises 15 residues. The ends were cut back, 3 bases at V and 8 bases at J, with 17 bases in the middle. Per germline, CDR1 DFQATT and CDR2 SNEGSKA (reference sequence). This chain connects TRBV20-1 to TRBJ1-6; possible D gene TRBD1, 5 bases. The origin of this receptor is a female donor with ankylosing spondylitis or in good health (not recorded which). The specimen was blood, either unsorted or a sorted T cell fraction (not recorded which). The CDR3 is CSASWQHRMDSPLHF. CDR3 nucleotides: TGCAGTGCTAGTTGGCAGCACAGGATGGATTCACCCCTCCACTTT.